This entry features one T cell receptor (beta chain) sequence. What it binds is unknown. One end of the junction varies from germline; a read error may be responsible. PCR involved 60 Vbeta and 13 Jbeta primers. Libraries were prepared by immunoSEQ multiplex PCR; TCRdb keeps only in-frame clonotypes and omits some of them. The sample includes 95,000 or so clones, about 86% of them seen just once. The sample comes from a study of cytomegalovirus exposure and HLA in healthy donors. Study-level findings and limits: From TCR beta sequences, most subjects' HLA-A and HLA-B alleles were reportedly predicted accurately.

In germline, CDR1 is SGHNT, CDR2 YYREEE (reference sequence). This CDR3 is 19 amino acids long. Sample: PBMCs. V gene TRBV5-4 combines with J gene TRBJ2-6; 8 bases fit TRBD1. The sequence derives from a woman between 70 and 85 years old in good health and CMV-seropositive. CDR3 sequence reads: CASRLVSRTGSSGANVLTF. The CDR3 DNA reads as TGTGCCAGCAGATTGGTGTCACGGACAGGGTCCTCTGGGGCCAACGTCCTGACTTTC.